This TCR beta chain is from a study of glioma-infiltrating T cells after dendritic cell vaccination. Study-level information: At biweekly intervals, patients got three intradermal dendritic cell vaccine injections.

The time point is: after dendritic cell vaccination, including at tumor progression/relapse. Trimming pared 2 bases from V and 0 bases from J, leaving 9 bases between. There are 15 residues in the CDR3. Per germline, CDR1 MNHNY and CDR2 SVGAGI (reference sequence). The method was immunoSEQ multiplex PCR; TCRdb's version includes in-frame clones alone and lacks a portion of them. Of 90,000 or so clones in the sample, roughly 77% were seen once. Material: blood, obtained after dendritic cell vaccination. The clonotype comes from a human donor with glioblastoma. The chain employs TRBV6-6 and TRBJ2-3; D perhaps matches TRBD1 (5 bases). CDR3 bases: TGTGCCAGCAGTTACGGGGCGATTAGCACAGATACGCAGTATTTT. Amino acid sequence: CASSYGAISTDTQYF.